The clone carrying this TCR beta chain was counted a few times. What it binds is not known. CDR3 length equals 14 residues. V dropped 5 bases and J dropped 4; count of bases not matched to a gene: 3. CDR1 DFQATT and CDR2 SNEGSKA come from the germline V gene (reference sequence). The data are from a study of human T cells and chemical hapten exposure. Noted time point: healthy volunteer bleed at 6 weeks. Sequencing started from total RNA isolated from unfractionated whole blood. Findings and limits, study-wide: Sensitizing to DPC left TCRs with a frequency above 1 in 1000 unaltered.

How the authors handled the data: With a range of 23,224 to 690,600, the median per sample was 95,638 TCRs. MiXCR was run by TCRdb on the RACE reads, yielding one entry per CDR3 protein. These V and J calls originate from TCRdb's pipeline instead of the authors' own analysis. The table has approximately 79,000 distinct CDR3 sequences, over 6.5% seen once. The chain employs TRBV20-1 and TRBJ2-3; the match to TRBD2 covers 13 bases. Sequencing used whole blood. This clonotype was obtained from a male donor in good health. Some clones in this sample may be carry-over from other donors' samples. CDR3 DNA: TGCAGTGCTCGTACTAGCGGGAGGGCAGATACGCAGTATTTT. Translating gives CSARTSGRADTQYF.